The sequence of this T cell receptor beta chain was determined in a study of shared clonotypes between healthy human individuals. The method was immunoSEQ multiplex PCR; TCRdb's version includes in-frame clones alone and lacks a portion of them. The table has roughly 2.2 million clones, over 90% seen once; the top ten hold roughly 0.36%. The germline CDR1 and CDR2 sequences are LNHDA and SQIVND (reference sequence). Trimming shortened V by 4 bases and J by 0 bases, and 1 base separated the two germline ends. There are 12 residues in the CDR3. This TCR was sampled from a young man in good health. Some clones in this sample may be carry-over from other donors' samples. The chain is built from TRBV19 and TRBJ2-1; D gene ambiguous. Sequenced sample: naive CD4+ T cells from PBMCs. The subset is: CD45RA+ positively selected. The CDR3 loop reads CASSNSYNEQFF. In DNA, the CDR3 is TGTGCCAGTAGTAACTCCTACAATGAGCAGTTCTTC.